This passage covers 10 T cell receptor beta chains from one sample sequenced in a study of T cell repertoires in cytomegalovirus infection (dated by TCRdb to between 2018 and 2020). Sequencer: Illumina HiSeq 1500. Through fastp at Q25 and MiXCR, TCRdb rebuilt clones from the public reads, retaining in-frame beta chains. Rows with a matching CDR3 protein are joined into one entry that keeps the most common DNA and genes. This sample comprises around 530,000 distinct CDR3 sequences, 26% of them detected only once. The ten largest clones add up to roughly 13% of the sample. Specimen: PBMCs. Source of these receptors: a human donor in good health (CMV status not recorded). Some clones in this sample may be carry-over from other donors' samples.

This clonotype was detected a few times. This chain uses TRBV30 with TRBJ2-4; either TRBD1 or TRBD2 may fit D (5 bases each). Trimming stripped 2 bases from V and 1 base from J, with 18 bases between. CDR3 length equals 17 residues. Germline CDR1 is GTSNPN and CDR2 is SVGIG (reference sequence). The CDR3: CAWSPRDTGGAKNIQYF. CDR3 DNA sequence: TGTGCCTGGAGTCCCAGGGATACGGGCGGGGCCAAAAACATTCAGTACTTC.

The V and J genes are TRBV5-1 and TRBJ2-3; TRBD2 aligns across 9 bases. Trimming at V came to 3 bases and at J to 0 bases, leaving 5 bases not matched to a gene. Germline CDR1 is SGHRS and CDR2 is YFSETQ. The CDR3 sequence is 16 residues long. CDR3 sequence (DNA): TGCGCCAGCAGCTGGTTAGCGGGAGAGAGCACAGATACGCAGTATTTT. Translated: CASSWLAGESTDTQYF.

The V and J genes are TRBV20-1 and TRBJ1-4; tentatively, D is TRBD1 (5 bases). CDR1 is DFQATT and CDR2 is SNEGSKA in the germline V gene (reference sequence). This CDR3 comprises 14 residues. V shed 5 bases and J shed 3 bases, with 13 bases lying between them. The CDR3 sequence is CSAVSGGANEKLFF. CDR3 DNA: TGCAGTGCTGTGAGCGGGGGGGCTAATGAAAAACTGTTTTTT.

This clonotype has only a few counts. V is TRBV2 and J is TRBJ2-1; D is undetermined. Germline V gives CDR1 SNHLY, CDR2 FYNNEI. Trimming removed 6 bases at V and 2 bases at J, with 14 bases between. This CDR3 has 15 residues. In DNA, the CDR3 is TGTGCCAGCAGACCACAGTTTACCCCCTACAATGAGCAGTTCTTC. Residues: CASRPQFTPYNEQFF.

As DNA, the CDR3 is TGCAGCGTTGACAGGGGGCTCGACACTGAAGCTTTCTTT. Encoded protein: CSVDRGLDTEAFF. The gene calls are TRBV29-1 and TRBJ1-1, with 8 bases identical to TRBD1. Germline-derived CDR1 and CDR2 are SQVTM and ANQGSEA. The junction had 3 bases not matched to a gene; V was cut back by 3 bases and J by 3 bases. This CDR3 has 13 amino acids.

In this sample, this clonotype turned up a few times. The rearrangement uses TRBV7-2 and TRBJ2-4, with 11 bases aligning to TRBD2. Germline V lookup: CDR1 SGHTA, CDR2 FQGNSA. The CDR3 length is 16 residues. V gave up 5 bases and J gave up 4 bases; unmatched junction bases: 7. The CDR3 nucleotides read TGTGCCAGCAGCCGGTCGACTAGCGGGAATAAAAACATTCAGTACTTC. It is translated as CASSRSTSGNKNIQYF.

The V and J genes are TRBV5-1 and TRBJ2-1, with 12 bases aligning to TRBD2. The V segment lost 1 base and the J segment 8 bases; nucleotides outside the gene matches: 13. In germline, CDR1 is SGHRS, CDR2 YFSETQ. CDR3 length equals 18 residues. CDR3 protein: CASSLFASGRALSDEQFF. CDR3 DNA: TGCGCCAGCAGCTTGTTCGCTAGCGGGAGGGCCCTCTCCGATGAGCAGTTCTTC.

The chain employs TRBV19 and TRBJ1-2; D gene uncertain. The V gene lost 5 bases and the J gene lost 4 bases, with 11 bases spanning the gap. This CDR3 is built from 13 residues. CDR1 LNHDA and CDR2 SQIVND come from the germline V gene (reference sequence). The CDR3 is CASSPTDTYGYTF. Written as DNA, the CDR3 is TGTGCCAGTAGTCCGACGGATACCTATGGCTACACCTTC. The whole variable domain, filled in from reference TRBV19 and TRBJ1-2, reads DGGITQSPKYLFRKEGQNVTLSCEQNLNHDAMYWYRQDPGQGLRLIYYSQIVNDFQKGDIAEGYSVSREKKESFPLTVTSAQKNPTAFYLCASSPTDTYGYTFGSGTRLTVV.

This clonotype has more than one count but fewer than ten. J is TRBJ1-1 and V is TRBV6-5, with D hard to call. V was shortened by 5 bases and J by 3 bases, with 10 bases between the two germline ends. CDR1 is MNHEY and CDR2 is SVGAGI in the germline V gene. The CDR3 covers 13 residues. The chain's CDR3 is CASSQTSDTEAFF. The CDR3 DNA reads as TGTGCCAGCAGTCAAACATCGGACACTGAAGCTTTCTTT.

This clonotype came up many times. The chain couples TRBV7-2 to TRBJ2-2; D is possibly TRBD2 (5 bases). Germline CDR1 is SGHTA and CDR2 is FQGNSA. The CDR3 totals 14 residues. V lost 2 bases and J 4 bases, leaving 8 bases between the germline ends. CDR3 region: CASSLLAGTGELFF. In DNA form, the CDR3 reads TGTGCCAGCAGCTTACTAGCAGGCACCGGGGAGCTGTTTTTT.